This T cell receptor (beta chain) stems from a study of cytomegalovirus exposure and HLA in healthy donors (dated by TCRdb to the late 2010s). At the level of the whole study: An earlier analysis of 587 of the donors reported 250 to 350 Gb of sequence data and 95 million to 120 million unique TCR beta sequences obtained from about 180 million T cells. Every discovery cohort repertoire had been produced on one sequencing platform. The study aimed to test whether signatures of past pathogen exposure could be identified by cataloging public T cell receptors. A later genetic analysis took genome-wide SNP genotypes for 398 of the 666 donors and used that subset as a discovery cohort. Typing coverage varied by locus: 629-630 donors for A, B, C, DRB1 and DQB1; more than 500 for DQA1; nearly 610 for DPA1; roughly 450 for DPB1. Along with the roughly 670-subject first cohort, a separate validation cohort of around 110 different subjects was used. An early release covering more than 500 HLA-typed donors comprised about 290 gigabases of sequencing data and approximately 85 million unique TCR sequences. In a later analysis, previously published TCR beta repertoires from 666 donors were re-analyzed and high-resolution HLA genotyping was added so that TCR occurrence patterns could be studied. To decide whether each TCR beta V gene segment behaved as functional or pseudogenic, an earlier analysis of nearly 600 of the donors relied on high-throughput TCR beta sequencing. HLA typing covered class I and class II loci at four-digit resolution. The study profiled the T cell repertoires of around 700 subjects by immunosequencing and related them to cytomegalovirus serostatus. Donor age, sex, ethnicity and CMV serostatus were compiled alongside the repertoire data. Of the roughly 430 genotyped donors, roughly 80% fell in the genetic ancestry cluster associated with self-reported Caucasian donors. A handful of DR-DQ haplotypes were treated as single units for association and clustering because of strong linkage in the cohort. To predict cytomegalovirus infection status, the study brought together high-throughput TCR immunosequencing, statistical association of individual TCRs with disease status, and machine learning. In the later analysis, no new phenotypic data were used to find candidate immune exposures; instead, reliance was placed on TCR beta sequences and their occurrence across donors. Among approximately 370 genotyped donors of the cohort, an average of about 240,000 unique TCR beta nucleotide sequences was sequenced per donor, of which about 18% were non-productive.

The investigation overall reported the following: The classifier was reported to diagnose cytomegalovirus status with high specificity and sensitivity in both the original cohort and the validation cohort. Because HLA typing was missing for some donors at each locus, association tests included only the typed subset. The 87-base-pair reads could not distinguish some IMGT-functional V segments, including TRBV6-2 and TRBV6-3, so those segments were excluded. Roughly uniform sequencing depth across donors was assumed in presence/absence analyses, although this assumption may not hold. A further reported finding was that TCR beta sequences accurately predicted the HLA-A and HLA-B alleles for most subjects in the first cohort. In a later analysis, HLA-associated TCR beta chains showed more clonal expansion and lower generation probabilities than non-associated chains that were equally common. This cohort had only TCR beta chains sequenced, and the lack of alpha or paired-chain data limited which features could be detected. A total of 150 to 200 TCR beta chains were listed by the study as associated with cytomegalovirus. At a false discovery rate of 0.05, a later analysis linked 15,000 to 20,000 TCR beta sequences to specific HLA alleles. A later genetic analysis reported fewer N-insertions in productive TCRs among donors in an Asian-associated ancestry cluster than the roughly 700-donor mean. A cluster of highly shared sequence variants was judged likely to represent a technical artifact of the sequencing pipeline. A later analysis found that TCR association rates varied across HLA loci, with DRB1 alleles showing the most associated TCRs and HLA-C alleles the fewest. Correlated functional status among segregating V segments might be attributable to linkage disequilibrium, but an unknown experimental factor could not be ruled out. A later genetic analysis associated a missense DCLRE1C variant with V-gene and J-gene trimming of TCR beta chains, and an independent cohort replicated the association. In a later analysis, several top co-occurrence clusters were reported to appear linked to parvovirus B19, influenza, CMV and Epstein-Barr virus. It was suggested by the authors that the approach could potentially be generalized to other disease states and immunological phenotypes. When HLA alleles, especially DR and DQ, strongly co-occurred, TCR associations were difficult to assign to individual alleles. According to a later analysis, most CMV-associated TCR beta chains appeared to be HLA-restricted, and the HLA associations seemed to be driven largely by CMV exposure. Three of the identified cytomegalovirus-associated TCR beta chains were confirmed in vitro to be specific for cytomegalovirus antigens. While some public TCRs were present in many individuals, most TCR sequences turned up only very rarely across donors. Approximately 18 rarely observed V segments, including chromosome 9 orphons, were excluded from the earlier analysis of 550 to 700 of the donors because counts were too low. For the cohort, immune exposure information was limited to CMV serostatus. Broadly in line with IMGT annotations, most TCR beta V segments showed up in productive rearrangements about 87% or about 30% of the time in an earlier analysis of about 500 of the donors.

V trim: 4 bases; J trim: 4 bases; unmatched bases: 10. Reading the germline V gene gives CDR1 SGHNT and CDR2 YENEEA. Spanning cysteine to phenylalanine, the CDR3 consists of 16 amino acids. Only CDR3 DNA is held: 48 bases, read in frame from base 1. To prepare the library, the immunoSEQ multiplex PCR assay was applied. A mixture of 60 forward primers for TCR Vbeta segments and 13 reverse primers for TCR Jbeta segments was used in the multiplex PCR. The CDR3 region of rearranged TCR beta genes was amplified from genomic DNA by a multiplex PCR assay. The amplified TCR beta libraries were sequenced on the Illumina HiSeq System as 87-base-pair reads. Per the source publication's procedure: Across the roughly 700 repertoires, a later analysis counted tens of millions of unique TCR beta chains, some 11 million of which were shared by at least two donors. To remove PCR and sequencing errors, raw reads were error-corrected and collapsed into unique sequences using a nearest-neighbor algorithm that merged closely related sequences. CDR3 sequences were aligned to IMGT reference sequences to assign V, D and J gene segments. Each retained sequence needed at least a six-nucleotide match to both a V gene segment and a J gene segment. Rearrangements were classified as productive when the CDR3 lacked stop codons and remained in frame with V and J, and all other rearrangements were classified as non-productive. CDR3 was defined according to IMGT convention as the region running from the second conserved V-encoded cysteine to the conserved J-encoded phenylalanine. The earlier analysis of 550 to 650 of the donors excluded any sequence lacking an unambiguous match to a single V gene segment. An earlier analysis of a few hundred of the donors classified V segments as functional when productive rearrangements were above 56.7% and as segregating when the standard deviation between donors was above 5%. A statistical classification framework was developed to diagnose cytomegalovirus status using the catalog of TCR beta chain sequences. V and J gene assignment, in a later analysis, came from comparing TCR nucleotide sequences with IMGT/GENE-DB human TR gene sequences. The TCRdist pipeline was used in a later analysis to assign CDR3 sequences and most-parsimonious VDJ recombination scenarios. In a later analysis, every TCR beta chain was defined by the combination of its CDR3 amino acid sequence and its V-gene family, and reads without a unique V-gene family were dropped. To address suspected cross-contamination and a sequencing artifact, a later analysis removed a few hundred highly shared, low-generation-probability nucleotide sequences. In a later analysis, a clonal expansion index was calculated for each public chain from normalized within-repertoire ranks of inferred template counts. Generation probabilities in a later analysis came from a VDJ recombination model fitted to out-of-frame rearrangements, and those results were checked against IGoR. Hypergeometric tests were used in a later analysis to score TCR-TCR, TCR-HLA and TCR-CMV co-occurrence, with a repertoire-size bias correction applied to the TCR pairs. To estimate false discovery rates, a later analysis permuted the HLA or CMV assignments 20 times. In a later analysis, co-occurring TCRs were grouped using DBSCAN, and TCRdist sequence similarity was added for clustering within HLA-allele-positive subsets. Repertoires with fewer than 30,000 or more than 120,000 public chains were left out of co-occurrence clustering, as were a handful of repertoires with anomalous nucleotide sharing. In TCRdb, the immuneACCESS table is reduced to in-frame sequences with V and J assigned. These tables do not hold every clone; where another copy was compared, an unresolved V gene accounts for under half, and the others remain unexplained. Clone size and V and J calls were adopted from that table, with D and trimming inferred from the DNA. In this sample the table shows under 200,000 clones, 80% of which occur a single time. The ten largest clones add up to about 2% of the sample.

This clone was seen once. No cognate antigen has been identified for it. Within one base of it there is no much larger clone, and no base qualities were kept. In total, 630 or so healthy bone marrow donors made up the cohort. All cohort members were sampled while nominally healthy, although unrecorded immune exposures were likely present. Of the 670 or so cohort members, around 280 had positive CMV serostatus and about 330 had negative CMV serostatus, and CMV serostatus was not recorded for the donor. Each donor provided a peripheral blood sample, and peripheral blood mononuclear cells were used for TCR beta sequencing. Genomic DNA was extracted from the blood cell samples with the Qiagen DNeasy Blood Extraction Kit.

Sequencing was carried out using PBMCs. The V gene is TRBV11-3 and the J gene is TRBJ2-3; 8 central bases correspond to TRBD1. The clonotype comes from a human donor in good health. This receptor carries the CDR3 CASSSLDRDRSDTQYF. The sequenced DNA is TGTGCCAGCAGCTCGTTGGACAGGGATCGTTCAGATACGCAGTATTTT.